Following are 10 T cell receptor beta chains from one sample sequenced in a study of CD8 T cells in Susac syndrome. Random hexamers were used to reverse transcribe the RNA input (roughly 0.5 to 1 ug). From the immunoSEQ multiplex PCR reads, TCRdb called clonotypes with MiXCR, one entry per CDR3 protein. The sample includes about 52,000 distinct CDR3 sequences, just over 90% of them seen just once. The sample was CD8+ T cells from PBMCs. The receptors stem from a human donor with multiple sclerosis.

The chain is built from TRBV4-1 and TRBJ1-2; TRBD1 aligns across 7 bases. There are 15 residues in the CDR3. Losses at the gene ends were 3 bases for V and 6 bases for J; bases not matched to a gene: 10. Germline V lookup: CDR1 MGHRA, CDR2 YSYEKL. CDR3 protein: CASSQLNAGTDGYTF. In DNA form, the CDR3 reads TGCGCCAGCAGCCAGTTGAATGCAGGGACAGATGGCTACACCTTC.

This chain uses TRBV27 with TRBJ1-2; D not resolved. Germline CDR1 is MNHEY and CDR2 is SMNVEV (reference sequence). V gave up 5 bases and J gave up 7 bases, with 23 bases separating them. This CDR3 has 16 amino acids. Here the CDR3 DNA reads TGTGCCAGCAGTGAGGATGGGCCCTCACCACTTCGTGGCTACACCTTC. Encoded protein: CASSEDGPSPLRGYTF.

V and J are TRBV3-1 and TRBJ1-5; D gene ambiguous. Germline V gene lookup returns CDR1 LGHDT and CDR2 YNNKEL (reference sequence). The V gene lost 0 bases and the J gene lost 7 bases, with 7 bases spanning the gap. This CDR3 contains 13 residues. Here the CDR3 DNA reads TGTGCCAGCAGCCAAGATAACGGGCAGCCCCAGCATTTT. This gives the protein CASSQDNGQPQHF.

This CDR3 reads CASSFGLQETQYF. The CDR3 DNA is TGTGCCAGCAGCTTCGGGCTACAAGAGACCCAGTACTTC. The rearrangement joins TRBV7-6 to TRBJ2-5; unclear D gene. There are 13 residues in the CDR3. In germline, CDR1 is SGHVS, CDR2 FNYEAQ. V shed 3 bases and J shed 2 bases, with 7 bases lying between them.

This clonotype has just a few counts. This rearrangement joins TRBV4-2 to TRBJ2-3; D perhaps matches TRBD2 (7 bases). Germline V lookup: CDR1 LGHNA, CDR2 YNFKEQ. The CDR3 contains 17 residues. V was trimmed by 0 bases and J by 4 bases, leaving 17 bases between them. The CDR3 loop reads CASSQDFGGGGSDTQYF. The CDR3 nucleotides are TGTGCCAGCAGCCAAGATTTTGGGGGGGGCGGATCAGATACGCAGTATTTT.

The chain has TRBV19 and TRBJ2-5, with 9 bases identical to TRBD2. CDR1 and CDR2 from the germline V gene are LNHDA and SQIVND (reference sequence). The J segment lost 4 bases and the V segment lost 3 bases, leaving 6 bases of the junction unmatched. This CDR3 has 15 residues. Here the CDR3 reads CASSITVAGAETQYF. CDR3 nucleotide sequence: TGTGCCAGTAGTATTACGGTAGCGGGGGCAGAGACCCAGTACTTC.

The rearrangement uses TRBV29-1 and TRBJ1-2, with D unresolved. Per the germline V gene, CDR1 is SQVTM and CDR2 is ANQGSEA. The CDR3 covers 12 residues. V shed 4 bases and J shed 7 bases, with 13 bases lying between them. The CDR3 here is CSVVQSEPGYTF. The CDR3 nucleotides read TGCAGCGTTGTCCAATCTGAACCTGGCTACACCTTC.

The sample holds one count of this clonotype. This chain joins TRBV5-6 and TRBJ2-1; D possibly corresponds to TRBD2 (6 bases). The germline V gene encodes CDR1 SGHDT and CDR2 YYEEEE. Deletions cut 2 bases from V and 8 bases from J, with 11 bases between. There are 13 residues in the CDR3. The CDR3 is CASSFAPGDEQFF. DNA of the CDR3: TGTGCCAGCAGCTTTGCGCCGGGGGATGAGCAGTTCTTC.

V and J are TRBV30 and TRBJ1-6, with TRBD1 matching 8 bases. Germline V CDR1 and CDR2: GTSNPN, SVGIG (reference sequence). The CDR3 is made up of 14 amino acids. With V trimmed by 5 bases and J by 7 bases, 7 bases remained unmatched. The CDR3 nucleotides are TGTGCCTGGGACCTTACAGGGGGAAATTCACCCCTCCACTTT. It specifies CAWDLTGGNSPLHF.

V gene TRBV28 combines with J gene TRBJ1-2; D is uncertain. Germline CDR1 MDHEN, CDR2 SYDVKM. There are 13 residues in the CDR3. V lost 5 bases to trimming and J lost 1 base, with 8 bases between them. The CDR3 DNA reads as TGTGCCAGCAGTCCCTTGGGTAACTATGGCTACACCTTC. This translates into CASSPLGNYGYTF.